These 21 T cell receptor beta chains came from one sample sequenced in a study of T cells in narcolepsy. Repertoires were generated with immunoSEQ multiplex PCR, while TCRdb's copy carries only in-frame clones and drops some. The sample carries around 34,000 clones, 79% recorded once. Specimen: memory (CD45RA-) CD4+ T cells from blood. These receptors came from a human donor in good health.

The rearrangement joins TRBV5-4 to TRBJ1-2; D may be TRBD1 (5 bases). Germline CDR1 SGHNT, CDR2 YYREEE (reference sequence). The CDR3 has 15 residues. V was shortened by 1 base and J by 0 bases, with 10 bases between the two germline ends. DNA of the CDR3: TGTGCCAGCAGCTTGTACAGGCGAGCTAACTATGGCTACACCTTC. This encodes CASSLYRRANYGYTF.

The chain has TRBV6-6 and TRBJ2-5; D may be TRBD1 or TRBD2 (5 bases each). The J call may not be correct, given that the DNA end is closer to TRBJ2-7. The CDR3 covers 16 residues. Germline V gene sequence: CDR1 MNHNY, CDR2 SVGAGI (reference sequence). CDR3: CASSKVHRRSAYEQYF. The CDR3 coding sequence is TGTGCCAGCAGCAAAGTTCACAGGAGGAGCGCCTACGAGCAGTACTTC.

This clone showed up just a few times. This chain connects TRBV5-1 to TRBJ1-1; D uncertain. The germline V gene encodes CDR1 SGHRS and CDR2 YFSETQ. This CDR3 is built from 14 residues. V was clipped by 4 bases and J by 1 base, with 11 bases between them. The chain's CDR3 is CASSPDRANTEAFF. CDR3 DNA sequence: TGCGCCAGCAGCCCAGACCGGGCGAACACTGAAGCTTTCTTT.

The gene calls are TRBV19 and TRBJ1-1; D gene unclear. CDR1 is LNHDA, CDR2 SQIVND, per germline (reference sequence). Trimming removed 6 bases from V and 0 bases from J, with 8 bases in between. CDR3 length equals 13 residues. The CDR3 region is CASRGRMNTEAFF. The CDR3 DNA is TGTGCCAGTAGGGGCAGGATGAACACTGAAGCTTTCTTT.

The chain couples TRBV5-1 to TRBJ1-3; 7 nucleotides align to TRBD1. The V and J ends lost 4 bases and 0 bases, in that order; junction bases with no gene match: 4. The CDR3 is 15 amino acids. Looked up from germline, CDR1 is SGHRS and CDR2 is YFSETQ. The CDR3 DNA is TGCGCCAGCAGCACGGGACAGCCCTCTGGAAACACCATATATTTT. Translating gives CASSTGQPSGNTIYF. The variable domain in full, completed from reference TRBV5-1 and TRBJ1-3, reads KAGVTQTPRYLIKTRGQQVTLSCSPISGHRSVSWYQQTPGQGLQFLFEYFSETQRNKGNFPGRFSGRQFSNSRSEMNVSTLELGDSALYLCASSTGQPSGNTIYFGEGSWLTVV.

J is TRBJ1-5 and V is TRBV19; D is perhaps TRBD1 (6 bases). The germline gives CDR1 LNHDA, CDR2 SQIVND (reference sequence). The CDR3 length is 14 residues. V was trimmed by 6 bases and J by 3 bases, leaving 12 bases between them. DNA for the CDR3: TGTGCCAGTAGGCAGACAGGTTACAATCAGCCCCAGCATTTT. It encodes CASRQTGYNQPQHF. The variable domain in full, with the rest retrieved from reference TRBV19 and TRBJ1-5, is DGGITQSPKYLFRKEGQNVTLSCEQNLNHDAMYWYRQDPGQGLRLIYYSQIVNDFQKGDIAEGYSVSREKKESFPLTVTSAQKNPTAFYLCASRQTGYNQPQHFGDGTRLSIL.

The chain is built from TRBV29-1 and TRBJ2-7, with 10 bases that match TRBD1. This CDR3 spans 13 amino acids. Looked up from germline, CDR1 is SQVTM and CDR2 is ANQGSEA. With V trimmed by 5 bases and J by 5 bases, 6 bases remained unmatched. DNA of the CDR3: TGCAGCGTTTCGACAGGGGGCGCGAACGAGCAGTACTTC. Translation: CSVSTGGANEQYF.

The chain carries TRBV30 and TRBJ1-2; 8 nucleotides match TRBD1. Germline loops: CDR1 GTSNPN, CDR2 SVGIG (reference sequence). CDR3 size: 14 residues. V lost 0 bases, J lost 7 bases, and 7 bases stayed unmatched. The CDR3 coding sequence is TGTGCCTGGAGTGTACTTGTGACAGGGGTTGGCTACACCTTC. Encoded protein: CAWSVLVTGVGYTF.

V usage is TRBV15 and J usage is TRBJ2-1, with 8 bases lining up with TRBD1. The length of the CDR3 is 14 residues. Per germline, CDR1 LNHNV and CDR2 YYDKDF (reference sequence). V was pared by 0 bases and J by 5 bases, with 0 bases of the junction left unmatched. CDR3 bases: TGTGCCACCAGCAGAGAGGACAGGGACAATGAGCAGTTCTTC. Its protein product is CATSREDRDNEQFF.

The J gene is TRBJ1-1, the V gene TRBV11-2, with a possible D match to TRBD1 (5 bases). V was pared by 2 bases and J by 6 bases, with 10 bases between. The germline V gene has CDR1 SGHAT and CDR2 FQNNGV. This CDR3 spans 13 amino acids. In DNA, the CDR3 is TGTGCCAGCAGCTTACGGGGGGTGGCTGAAGCTTTCTTT. As protein: CASSLRGVAEAFF.

With respect to this clone: The sample has other DNA sequences that encode this CDR3 too. J is TRBJ1-2 and V is TRBV7-2; tentatively, D is TRBD1 (6 bases). The V end was cut by 1 base, the J end by 0 bases, with 12 bases between. The CDR3 totals 16 residues. Germline lookup yields CDR1 SGHTA and CDR2 FQGNSA. CDR3 DNA sequence: TGTGCCAGCAGCTTAGGTGGGGCAGGGGCTAACTATGGCTACACCTTC. Its protein is CASSLGGAGANYGYTF.

This chain uses TRBV11-3 with TRBJ1-1; a possible D gene is TRBD1 (6 bases). CDR3 size: 14 residues. Germline V gene data show CDR1 as SGHNT and CDR2 as YENEEA. V dropped 4 bases and J dropped 5 bases, with 14 bases sitting between them. As DNA, the CDR3 is TGTGCCAGCAGCTCGGGACAATCGAGAACTGAAGCTTTCTTT. This translates into CASSSGQSRTEAFF.

The chain joins TRBV14 to TRBJ2-2; 8 nucleotides match TRBD2. With 5 bases clipped from V and 4 bases from J, the junction kept 6 bases outside the gene matches. The CDR3 contains 15 residues. Germline loops: CDR1 SGHDN, CDR2 FVKESK. CDR3 DNA sequence: TGTGCCAGCAGCGCCAGGCTAGCGGGCACCGGGGAGCTGTTTTTT. Residues: CASSARLAGTGELFF.

The chain couples TRBV27 to TRBJ2-1; 10 nucleotides align to TRBD2. The CDR3 spans 16 residues. With V trimmed by 8 bases and J by 3 bases, 10 bases remained unmatched. Germline V gives CDR1 MNHEY, CDR2 SMNVEV (reference sequence). As DNA, the CDR3 is TGTGCCAGCTGGAGACTAGCGGGTACCTTCTACAATGAGCAGTTCTTC. Amino acids: CASWRLAGTFYNEQFF.

The V gene is TRBV6-1, the J gene TRBJ1-2; D may be TRBD1 (6 bases). The CDR3 spans 16 residues. Trimming cost V 2 bases and J 0 bases, with 13 bases left between them. Looked up from germline, CDR1 is MNHNS and CDR2 is SASEGT. The CDR3 reads CASSEWTQGSNYGYTF. The DNA of the CDR3 is TGTGCCAGCAGTGAATGGACACAGGGATCTAACTATGGCTACACCTTC.

The chain combines TRBV27 with TRBJ1-2; D is unclear. CDR3 length equals 14 residues. Deletions cut 5 bases from V and 4 bases from J, with 14 bases between. Germline lookup yields CDR1 MNHEY and CDR2 SMNVEV (reference sequence). The CDR3 is CASSPTAARYGYTF. In nucleotides, the CDR3 is TGTGCCAGCAGTCCAACCGCAGCTCGCTATGGCTACACCTTC.

The chain employs TRBV27 and TRBJ2-3; the D gene is possibly TRBD2 (6 bases). CDR3 length: 16 amino acids. Germline loops: CDR1 MNHEY, CDR2 SMNVEV (reference sequence). V lost 4 bases and J 1 base, leaving 15 bases between the germline ends. The CDR3 reads CASSSLGGRGTDTQYF. CDR3 nucleotide sequence: TGTGCCAGCAGTTCCCTGGGGGGAAGAGGCACAGATACGCAGTATTTT.

The gene calls are TRBV27 and TRBJ2-3; D is unresolved. The CDR3 is made up of 15 amino acids. Germline loops: CDR1 MNHEY, CDR2 SMNVEV (reference sequence). V lost 5 bases and J 2 bases, leaving 14 bases between the germline ends. The CDR3 is CASSPRLNPTDTQYF. Here the CDR3 DNA reads TGTGCCAGCAGTCCCAGACTTAATCCCACAGATACGCAGTATTTT.

CDR3 residues: CASSRMGGSSYEQYF. CDR3 DNA: TGTGCCAGCAGCCGGATGGGGGGAAGCTCCTACGAGCAGTACTTC. The J gene is TRBJ2-7, the V gene TRBV5-5, with a tentative D call TRBD2 (6 bases). The CDR3 is made up of 15 amino acids. V lost 4 bases to trimming and J lost 0 bases, with 14 bases between them. Germline-derived CDR1 and CDR2 are SGHKS and YYEKEE (reference sequence).

The gene calls are TRBV7-6 and TRBJ2-1, with 11 bases identical to TRBD2. Trimming cost V 4 bases and J 4 bases; bases outside gene matches: 6. Germline CDR1 is SGHVS and CDR2 is FNYEAQ. The CDR3 is 16 residues long. This CDR3 reads CASSSAGTSGYNEQFF. The CDR3 region has the DNA TGTGCCAGCAGCTCTGCCGGGACTAGCGGATACAATGAGCAGTTCTTC.

The gene calls are TRBV19 and TRBJ1-1; maybe TRBD1 (6 bases). The ends were cut back, 5 bases at V and 1 base at J, with 14 bases in the middle. The germline gives CDR1 LNHDA, CDR2 SQIVND (reference sequence). The CDR3 extends over 15 amino acids. The CDR3 loop reads CASSFQGRRNTEAFF. The CDR3 DNA is TGTGCCAGTAGTTTCCAGGGGAGGCGGAACACTGAAGCTTTCTTT.